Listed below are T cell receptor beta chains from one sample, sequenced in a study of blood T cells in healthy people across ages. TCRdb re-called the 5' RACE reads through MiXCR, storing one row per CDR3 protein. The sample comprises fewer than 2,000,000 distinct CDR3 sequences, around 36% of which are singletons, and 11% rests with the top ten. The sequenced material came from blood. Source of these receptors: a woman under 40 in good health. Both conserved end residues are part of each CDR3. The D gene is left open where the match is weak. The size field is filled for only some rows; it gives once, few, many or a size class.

CDR3aa: CASTRAGLRTYEQYF; CDR3nt: TGTGCCAGCACCCGGGCAGGGTTGAGGACCTACGAGCAGTACTTC; d_gene: .; abundance: few; v_gene: TRBV5-6; j_gene: TRBJ2-7
CDR3aa: CASAQGTYEQYF; CDR3nt: TGTGCCAGCGCACAGGGTACTTACGAGCAGTACTTC; d_gene: .; abundance: .; v_gene: TRBV3-1; j_gene: TRBJ2-7
CDR3aa: CASSESTSGRRSEQYF; CDR3nt: TGTGCCAGCAGTGAATCCACTAGCGGCCGACGGAGCGAGCAGTACTTC; d_gene: TRBD2; abundance: few; v_gene: TRBV28; j_gene: TRBJ2-7
CDR3aa: CASSPAGTGGTEAFF; CDR3nt: TGCGCCAGCAGCCCTGCCGGGACAGGGGGCACTGAAGCTTTCTTT; d_gene: TRBD1; abundance: .; v_gene: TRBV5-1; j_gene: TRBJ1-1
CDR3aa: CASSPRVGIENEQFF; CDR3nt: TGTGCCAGCAGCCCGCGTGTGGGAATTGAGAATGAGCAGTTCTTC; d_gene: .; abundance: .; v_gene: TRBV7-2; j_gene: TRBJ2-1
CDR3aa: CASSMGPHNSPLHF; CDR3nt: TGTGCCAGTAGTATGGGACCTCATAATTCACCCCTCCACTTT; d_gene: .; abundance: .; v_gene: TRBV19; j_gene: TRBJ1-6
CDR3aa: CSARGLPNTEAFF; CDR3nt: TGCAGTGCTAGGGGGCTGCCGAACACTGAAGCTTTCTTT; d_gene: .; abundance: few; v_gene: TRBV20-1; j_gene: TRBJ1-1
CDR3aa: CASSSSFRSNEQFF; CDR3nt: TGTGCCAGCAGCTCCAGTTTCAGGTCTAATGAGCAGTTCTTC; d_gene: .; abundance: .; v_gene: TRBV7-2; j_gene: TRBJ2-1
CDR3aa: CAGSTSGTDTQYF; CDR3nt: TGTGCCGGTTCGACGAGCGGTACAGATACGCAGTATTTT; d_gene: .; abundance: .; v_gene: TRBV2; j_gene: TRBJ2-3
CDR3aa: CASSRRDRARNEQFF; CDR3nt: TGTGCCAGCAGCCGCAGGGACAGGGCGCGCAATGAGCAGTTCTTC; d_gene: TRBD1; abundance: few; v_gene: TRBV5-6; j_gene: TRBJ2-1
CDR3aa: CASSSIDRGTDTQYF; CDR3nt: TGTGCCAGCAGCTCTATCGACAGGGGAACAGATACGCAGTATTTT; d_gene: TRBD1; abundance: .; v_gene: TRBV7-6; j_gene: TRBJ2-3
CDR3aa: CASSLAPVTDTQYF; CDR3nt: TGCGCCAGCAGCTTGGCCCCGGTCACAGATACGCAGTATTTT; d_gene: .; abundance: .; v_gene: TRBV5-1; j_gene: TRBJ2-3
CDR3aa: CASRFLAGGHDNEQFF; CDR3nt: TGTGCCAGCAGATTTCTAGCGGGAGGGCACGACAATGAGCAGTTCTTC; d_gene: TRBD2; abundance: .; v_gene: TRBV7-8; j_gene: TRBJ2-1
CDR3aa: CASRRFRLAGGTDTQYF; CDR3nt: TGCGCCAGCAGACGATTCAGACTAGCGGGAGGCACAGATACGCAGTATTTT; d_gene: TRBD2; abundance: .; v_gene: TRBV10-2; j_gene: TRBJ2-3
CDR3aa: CSVRTGVQPYGYTF; CDR3nt: TGCAGCGTCCGGACAGGCGTTCAACCCTATGGCTACACCTTC; d_gene: TRBD1; abundance: many; v_gene: TRBV29-1; j_gene: TRBJ1-2
CDR3aa: CARGVGGSETQYF; CDR3nt: TGTGCCAGGGGGGTGGGGGGTTCGGAGACCCAGTACTTC; d_gene: .; abundance: .; v_gene: TRBV2; j_gene: TRBJ2-5
CDR3aa: CASSRGPPNEQFF; CDR3nt: TGTGCCAGCAGCCGGGGACCACCCAATGAGCAGTTCTTC; d_gene: .; abundance: .; v_gene: TRBV5-5; j_gene: TRBJ2-1
CDR3aa: CASSGREGPYEQYF; CDR3nt: TGTGCCAGCAGTGGACGGGAGGGACCCTACGAGCAGTACTTC; d_gene: TRBD2; abundance: .; v_gene: TRBV3-1; j_gene: TRBJ2-7
CDR3aa: CASSLQGNEQFF; CDR3nt: TGTGCCAGCAGTTTACAGGGCAATGAGCAGTTCTTC; d_gene: .; abundance: many; v_gene: TRBV5-1; j_gene: TRBJ2-1
CDR3aa: CASGLGTGAFF; CDR3nt: TGTGCCAGCGGCTTGGGGACAGGGGCTTTCTTT; d_gene: TRBD1; abundance: .; v_gene: TRBV10-3; j_gene: TRBJ1-1
CDR3aa: CASSLESSVRRGANVLTF; CDR3nt: TGCGCCAGCAGCTTGGAGTCTAGCGTCCGGAGGGGGGCCAACGTCCTGACTTTC; d_gene: .; abundance: .; v_gene: TRBV5-1; j_gene: TRBJ2-6
CDR3aa: CASSRTSSGRTDTQYF; CDR3nt: TGCGCCAGCAGCAGGACGTCTAGCGGGAGAACAGATACGCAGTATTTT; d_gene: TRBD2; abundance: .; v_gene: TRBV5-1; j_gene: TRBJ2-3
CDR3aa: CASSLFRVSSGANVLTF; CDR3nt: TGTGCCAGCAGCTTGTTCAGGGTATCCTCTGGGGCCAACGTCCTGACTTTC; d_gene: .; abundance: once; v_gene: TRBV7-2; j_gene: TRBJ2-6
CDR3aa: CAISESEGLAETYNEQFF; CDR3nt: TGTGCCATCAGTGAGTCCGAAGGACTAGCGGAGACCTACAATGAGCAGTTCTTC; d_gene: TRBD2; abundance: .; v_gene: TRBV10-3; j_gene: TRBJ2-1
CDR3aa: CASTISIAVIQETQYF; CDR3nt: TGTGCCAGCACCATATCGATAGCGGTTATTCAAGAGACCCAGTACTTC; d_gene: .; abundance: few; v_gene: TRBV7-8; j_gene: TRBJ2-5
CDR3aa: CAWSVQTVLYNEQFF; CDR3nt: TGTGCCTGGAGTGTACAGACAGTCCTATACAATGAGCAGTTCTTC; d_gene: .; abundance: .; v_gene: TRBV30; j_gene: TRBJ2-1
CDR3aa: CASSQVSGVYGYTF; CDR3nt: TGCGCCAGCAGCCAAGTATCAGGGGTCTATGGCTACACCTTC; d_gene: .; abundance: many; v_gene: TRBV4-1; j_gene: TRBJ1-2
CDR3aa: CASSLVAGVLEAQYF; CDR3nt: TGTGCCAGCAGTTTAGTGGCGGGAGTTTTGGAGGCCCAGTACTTC; d_gene: TRBD2; abundance: .; v_gene: TRBV12-3/TRBV12-4; j_gene: TRBJ2-5
CDR3aa: CAISVGTSGSNEQFF; CDR3nt: TGTGCCATCAGTGTCGGGACTAGCGGGAGCAATGAGCAGTTCTTC; d_gene: TRBD2; abundance: few; v_gene: TRBV10-3; j_gene: TRBJ2-1
CDR3aa: CASSWTGLMDEQYF; CDR3nt: TGCGCCAGCAGCTGGACAGGCTTAATGGACGAGCAGTACTTC; d_gene: TRBD1; abundance: .; v_gene: TRBV5-1; j_gene: TRBJ2-7
CDR3aa: CSARDPAIDGQPQHF; CDR3nt: TGCAGTGCTAGAGATCCAGCTATAGATGGGCAGCCCCAGCATTTT; d_gene: .; abundance: .; v_gene: TRBV20-1; j_gene: TRBJ1-5
CDR3aa: CASSQGTGTSRGEQFF; CDR3nt: TGTGCCAGCAGCCAAGGCACCGGGACCTCTCGGGGTGAGCAGTTCTTC; d_gene: .; abundance: few; v_gene: TRBV14; j_gene: TRBJ2-1
CDR3aa: CASSWKGQGAMETQYF; CDR3nt: TGTGCCAGCAGCTGGAAGGGACAGGGGGCGATGGAGACCCAGTACTTC; d_gene: TRBD1; abundance: once; v_gene: TRBV7-2; j_gene: TRBJ2-5
CDR3aa: CASSLLGQGVAEAFF; CDR3nt: TGTGCCAGCAGCCTGTTAGGACAGGGGGTAGCTGAAGCTTTCTTT; d_gene: TRBD1; abundance: many; v_gene: TRBV3-1; j_gene: TRBJ1-1
CDR3aa: CSVGDWGTDTQYF; CDR3nt: TGCAGCGTTGGGGACTGGGGCACAGATACGCAGTATTTT; d_gene: .; abundance: few; v_gene: TRBV29-1; j_gene: TRBJ2-3
CDR3aa: CAGSALMGPYEQYF; CDR3nt: TGTGCCGGCAGCGCACTCATGGGGCCCTACGAGCAGTACTTC; d_gene: .; abundance: .; v_gene: TRBV3-1; j_gene: TRBJ2-7
CDR3aa: CANQGWDEQFF; CDR3nt: TGTGCCAACCAAGGTTGGGATGAGCAGTTCTTC; d_gene: .; abundance: .; v_gene: TRBV12-3/TRBV12-4; j_gene: TRBJ2-1
CDR3aa: CSARGQGPGAKNIQYF; CDR3nt: TGCAGTGCTAGAGGTCAGGGACCGGGGGCCAAAAACATTCAGTACTTC; d_gene: .; abundance: .; v_gene: TRBV20-1; j_gene: TRBJ2-4
CDR3aa: CASMRSGYEQYF; CDR3nt: TGTGCCAGCATGAGGTCGGGCTACGAGCAGTACTTC; d_gene: .; abundance: .; v_gene: TRBV3-1; j_gene: TRBJ2-7
CDR3aa: CSATGQDELNEQFF; CDR3nt: TGCAGTGCTACAGGACAGGATGAGCTGAATGAGCAGTTCTTC; d_gene: TRBD1; abundance: few; v_gene: TRBV20-1; j_gene: TRBJ2-1
CDR3aa: CSAEGPSTDTQYF; CDR3nt: TGCAGTGCCGAGGGACCAAGCACAGATACGCAGTATTTT; d_gene: .; abundance: few; v_gene: TRBV20-1; j_gene: TRBJ2-3
CDR3aa: CASSLRGDHTGELFF; CDR3nt: TGTGCCAGCAGCTTGAGAGGGGACCACACCGGGGAGCTGTTTTTT; d_gene: .; abundance: few; v_gene: TRBV5-5; j_gene: TRBJ2-2
CDR3aa: CASSPTGVTEAFF; CDR3nt: TGTGCCAGCAGTCCTACAGGGGTCACTGAAGCTTTCTTT; d_gene: TRBD1; abundance: .; v_gene: TRBV12-3/TRBV12-4; j_gene: TRBJ1-1
CDR3aa: CASSPPPRVLAGDEQYF; CDR3nt: TGTGCCAGCAGCCCCCCCCCTCGAGTACTAGCGGGGGACGAGCAGTACTTC; d_gene: .; abundance: few; v_gene: TRBV21-1; j_gene: TRBJ2-7
CDR3aa: CASSLKTGGSLRETQYF; CDR3nt: TGTGCCAGCAGCTTAAAGACAGGGGGCAGCTTGAGAGAGACCCAGTACTTC; d_gene: TRBD1; abundance: many; v_gene: TRBV7-9; j_gene: TRBJ2-5
CDR3aa: CASNTRVAYNEQFF; CDR3nt: TGCGCCAGCAACACCAGGGTTGCCTACAATGAGCAGTTCTTC; d_gene: .; abundance: .; v_gene: TRBV5-1; j_gene: TRBJ2-1
CDR3aa: CAWSVLAFTNYGYTF; CDR3nt: TGTGCCTGGAGTGTACTCGCGTTTACTAACTATGGCTACACCTTC; d_gene: .; abundance: .; v_gene: TRBV30; j_gene: TRBJ1-2
CDR3aa: CAISESTANYGYTF; CDR3nt: TGTGCCATCAGTGAGTCTACAGCTAACTATGGCTACACCTTC; d_gene: .; abundance: many; v_gene: TRBV10-3; j_gene: TRBJ1-2
CDR3aa: CASSVGDRGSGYTF; CDR3nt: TGTGCCAGCAGCGTGGGGGACAGGGGCAGTGGCTACACCTTC; d_gene: TRBD1; abundance: .; v_gene: TRBV9; j_gene: TRBJ1-2
CDR3aa: CASGEGPEAFF; CDR3nt: TGTGCCAGCGGAGAGGGCCCTGAAGCTTTCTTT; d_gene: .; abundance: few; v_gene: TRBV7-9; j_gene: TRBJ1-1
CDR3aa: CASRRDSLGNQPQHF; CDR3nt: TGTGCCAGCAGGAGGGACAGCCTTGGCAATCAGCCCCAGCATTTT; d_gene: TRBD1; abundance: once; v_gene: TRBV28; j_gene: TRBJ1-5